This TCR beta chain was identified during a study of CXCR3-negative and CXCR3-positive naive CD8 T cells. Regarding the study as a whole: TRB CDR3 hydrophobicity was greater in CXCR3-positive naive cells than in CXCR3-negative naive cells. Whereas both naive subsets had comparably high diversity, memory CD8+ cells had much lower diversity.

For this clonotype: No antigen is known for it.

With UMI labels, 5' RACE was used to prepare the TRB cDNA libraries. TCRdb re-analyzed the 5' RACE reads; it lists each CDR3 protein once, without DNA. Its clone listing holds tens of thousands of distinct CDR3 sequences. The CDR3 is 16 residues long. Germline values: CDR1 SGHDN, CDR2 FVKESK. The material sequenced was naive CXCR3+ CD8+ T cells from blood. Noted subset: CD45RO-CCR7+CD27+CD95- naive CD8+ T cells expressing CXCR3 (TNR3+). The clonotype originates from a human donor in good health. Some clones in this sample may be carry-over from other donors' samples. The chain has TRBV14 and TRBJ1-3; lacking DNA, the TRBD1 call made by TCRdb goes unchecked. The CDR3 loop reads CASSRSDSYFGNTIYF.